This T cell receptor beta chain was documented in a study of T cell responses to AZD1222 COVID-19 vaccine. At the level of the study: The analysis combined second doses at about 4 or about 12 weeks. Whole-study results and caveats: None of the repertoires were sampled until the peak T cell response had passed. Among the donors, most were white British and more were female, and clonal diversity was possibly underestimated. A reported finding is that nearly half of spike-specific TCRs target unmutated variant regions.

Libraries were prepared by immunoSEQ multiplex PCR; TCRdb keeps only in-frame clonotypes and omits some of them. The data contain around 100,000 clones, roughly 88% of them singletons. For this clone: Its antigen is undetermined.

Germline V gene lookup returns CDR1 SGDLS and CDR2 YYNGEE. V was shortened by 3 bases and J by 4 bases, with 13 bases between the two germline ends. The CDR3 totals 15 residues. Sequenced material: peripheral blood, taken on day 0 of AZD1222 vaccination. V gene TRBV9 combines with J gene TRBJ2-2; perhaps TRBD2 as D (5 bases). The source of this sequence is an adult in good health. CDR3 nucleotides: TGTGCCAGCAGCGCGGAACTAGTCCCCACCGGGGAGCTGTTTTTT. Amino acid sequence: CASSAELVPTGELFF.